This TCR beta chain originates from a study of blood T cell repertoires in COVID-19. The overall study: Sites in the United States, Italy and Spain provided acute and convalescent COVID-19 samples. Sources were T cells, B-cell-depleted T cells, or PBMCs; the material itself was cDNA or gDNA.

The junction had 7 bases not matched to a gene; V was cut back by 3 bases and J by 8 bases. Germline V CDR1 and CDR2: SGDLS, YYNGEE. CDR3 size: 15 residues. How the authors handled the data: Estimation of nucleated cell counts relied on the amplification of reference gene primers. The method was immunoSEQ multiplex PCR; TCRdb's version includes in-frame clones alone and lacks a portion of them. Clone size and the V and J calls come from that table; the DNA yielded D and trimming. The sample has 250,000 or so clones, 88% seen once; the top ten hold roughly 0.8%. This chain connects TRBV9 to TRBJ1-4, with 10 bases matching TRBD1. The sequenced sample was peripheral blood. This receptor was identified in a woman in her thirties with acute or convalescent COVID-19. This chain's CDR3 is CASSAGDRGGEKLFF. The CDR3 DNA reads TGTGCCAGCAGCGCAGGGGACAGGGGCGGGGAAAAACTGTTTTTT.